The 17 T cell receptor beta chains presented below share a single source sample, sequenced in a study of tissue T cells after allogeneic stem cell transplantation. The time point is: mouse harvest day 7 after allogeneic transplant. Each mouse received 10^7 T-cell-depleted marrow cells plus 10^6 splenic CD5+ T cells by tail vein. Assay used: immunoSEQ multiplex PCR; TCRdb lists only in-frame clones, some missing. Among some 6,000 clones listed, 42% were seen once. Sequencing was performed on skin. All receptors come from a female BALB/c mouse given C57BL/6 T cells with graft-versus-host disease after an allogeneic hematopoietic cell transplant.

This clone was seen a handful of times. The gene symbols are mouse symbols. Sequencing ends 1 residue short of the CDR3 end; the germline J gene provides the rest. J is TRBJ1-4 and V is TRBV26; tentative D call: TRBD1 (5 bases). The CDR3 length is 14 residues. Germline V gene sequence: CDR1 KGHPV, CDR2 FQNQEV (reference sequence). V was cut by 7 bases and J by 1 base, with 10 bases left in between. Incomplete CDR3 DNA: TGTGCCAGCAATTGGGGCAGTTCCAACGAAAGATTATTT. It translates to CASNWGSSNERLF. The CDR3 in its entirety is CASNWGSSNERLFF.

Comments on this clone: Mouse gene names apply. The missing CDR3 end, 1 residue past where the read stops, is filled in from the germline J gene. V usage is TRBV15 and J usage is TRBJ2-7, with 9 bases fitting TRBD2. This CDR3 region has 12 residues. Germline V CDR1 and CDR2: SGHND, FRSKSL. V lost 6 bases, J lost 7 bases, and 4 bases stayed unmatched. The covered CDR3 bases are TGTGCCAGCAGCCCTGGGGGGGTGGAACAGTAC. Translated: CASSPGGVEQY. The full CDR3 protein reads CASSPGGVEQYF. Using reference TRBV15 and TRBJ2-7 for the parts outside the CDR3, the full variable domain is DAGVTQTPRHEVAEKGQTIILKCEPVSGHNDLFWYRQTKIQGLELLSYFRSKSLMEDGGAFKDRFKAEMLNSSFSTLKIQPTEPKDSAVYLCASSPGGVEQYFGPGTRLTVL.

This clone was counted a few times. Gene names follow the mouse nomenclature. The CDR3 end is not reached by the read, which stops 1 residue before it; the germline J gene fills it in. V is TRBV23 and J is TRBJ2-2; TRBD2, the table's D call, was not compared with the DNA. Germline CDR1 and CDR2: KGHTA and FQNQQP. CDR3 length equals 17 residues. CDR3 in amino acids: CSSSQGTGASNTGQLYF. The CDR3 DNA, read in part, is TGCTCCAGCAGTCAAGGGACTGGGGCCTCAAACACCGGGCAGCTCTAC.

To note about this clone: Each gene name is a mouse one. The read ends 1 residue before the CDR3 terminus; that terminus is restored from the germline J gene. This chain connects TRBV13-3 to TRBJ2-2; maybe TRBD2 (7 bases). Trimming shortened V by 1 base and J by 5 bases, and 12 bases separated the two germline ends. The V gene's germline CDR1 is NNHDY and CDR2 SYVADS. The CDR3 extends over 15 amino acids. The part of the CDR3 DNA that was read is TGTGCCAGCAGTGATTGGGGGGCGCGGACCGGGCAGCTCTAC. Translating it yields CASSDWGARTGQLY. The whole CDR3 sequence reads CASSDWGARTGQLYF.

This clone was recorded a few times. These gene names are mouse names. The read gets to within 1 residue of the CDR3 end, and the germline J gene fills in the rest. The chain has TRBV2 and TRBJ2-1; 8 bases agree with TRBD1. The CDR3 extends over 16 amino acids. With V trimmed by 0 bases and J by 1 base, 2 bases remained unmatched. Per germline, CDR1 LGHNA and CDR2 YSYQKL. The CDR3 loop is CASSQDRTGNYAEQFF. The part of the CDR3 DNA that was read is TGTGCCAGCAGCCAAGATAGGACAGGGAACTATGCTGAGCAGTTC.

As concerns this clone: The gene names given are mouse names. The read stops 1 residue short of the end of the CDR3; the missing end is completed from the germline J gene. Other nucleotide sequences from this sample produce the same CDR3. The genes are TRBV16 and TRBJ1-4; D ambiguous. V lost 3 bases, J lost 0 bases, and 5 bases lay in between. Germline lookup yields CDR1 SGHSA and CDR2 FRNQAP. The CDR3 has 14 residues. The chain's CDR3 is CASSLQISNERLFF. The CDR3 DNA, read in part, is TGTGCAAGCAGCTTGCAAATTTCCAACGAAAGATTATTT.

This clone has just a few counts. Germline and genes here are mouse. The read is 1 residue too short to cover the CDR3 end, so that end is filled in from the germline J gene. This chain links TRBV12-1 with TRBJ2-3; no clear D. CDR1 and CDR2 from the germline V gene are SGHSN and HYEKVE. This CDR3 is built from 13 residues. The ends were cut back, 2 bases at V and 0 bases at J, with 5 bases in the middle. Incomplete CDR3 DNA: TGTGCCAGCTCTCCATCTAGTGCAGAAACGCTGTAT. Its protein is CASSPSSAETLY. The full CDR3 is CASSPSSAETLYF.

This clone was counted a few times. Germline and genes here are mouse. The read terminates 1 residue before the CDR3 end, so the remaining end is supplied by the germline J gene. This chain connects TRBV19 to TRBJ2-7; the D is unclear. The V end was cut by 4 bases, the J end by 2 bases, with 4 bases between. The CDR3 runs 11 residues. Germline CDR1 is FNHDT and CDR2 is SITEND (reference sequence). The CDR3 DNA, read in part, is TGTGCCAGCAGTCGCACCTATGAACAGTAC. This codes for CASSRTYEQY. The whole CDR3 reads CASSRTYEQYF.

This clone was found a few times. Mouse names are used for the genes. The read terminates 1 residue before the CDR3 end, so the remaining end is supplied by the germline J gene. The V gene is TRBV5, the J gene TRBJ1-4; D is unresolved. CDR3 length: 15 amino acids. The germline CDR1 and CDR2 sequences are LGHNA and YNLKQL (reference sequence). The germline V and J ends were trimmed by 1 base and 2 bases, with 8 bases remaining between them. CDR3 DNA, as far as it was read: TGTGCCAGCAGCCAAGGACACTTCTCCAACGAAAGATTATTT. Amino acid sequence: CASSQGHFSNERLF. The full CDR3 protein is CASSQGHFSNERLFF.

As to this clone: These gene names are mouse names. The read halts 1 residue ahead of the CDR3 end, with the missing end drawn from the germline J gene. The chain employs TRBV26 and TRBJ2-3; no reliable D call. CDR1 is KGHPV and CDR2 is FQNQEV in the germline V gene (reference sequence). Trimming removed 2 bases at V and 2 bases at J, with 8 bases between. The CDR3 is 14 amino acids. The CDR3 sequence: CASSLNGYAETLYF. The sequenced CDR3 bases are TGTGCCAGCAGTCTGAACGGGTATGCAGAAACGCTGTAT.

About this clone itself: Mouse gene names apply. Read sequence stops 1 residue before the CDR3 end, and the germline J gene provides the missing end. The J gene is TRBJ1-1, the V gene TRBV3; 11 nucleotides align to TRBD1. Germline CDR1 SNHLY, CDR2 FYNGKV (reference sequence). V was clipped by 1 base and J by 10 bases; unmatched bases: 2. The CDR3 is 13 amino acids. Here the CDR3 reads CASSLEDRGRVFF. The DNA read from the CDR3 is TGTGCCAGCAGCTTAGAGGACAGGGGGCGAGTCTTC.

Remarks on this clone: Mouse germline and gene names are used. The CDR3 goes on 1 residue after the read ends, and that part is filled in from the germline J gene. The chain has TRBV3 and TRBJ2-1; unclear D gene. V was trimmed by 3 bases and J by 3 bases, leaving 6 bases between them. Germline values: CDR1 SNHLY, CDR2 FYNGKV (reference sequence). The CDR3 covers 13 residues. This CDR3 reads CASSFRIYAEQFF. CDR3 DNA, as far as it was read: TGTGCCAGCAGCTTTCGCATCTATGCTGAGCAGTTC.

This clone was recorded only once. The gene names given are mouse names. The read stops 1 residue short of the end of the CDR3; the missing end is completed from the germline J gene. V usage is TRBV26 and J usage is TRBJ2-1, with 7 nucleotides matching TRBD1. Trimming cost V 3 bases and J 3 bases; bases outside gene matches: 2. Germline V lookup: CDR1 KGHPV, CDR2 FQNQEV (reference sequence). The CDR3 is 14 residues long. The chain's CDR3 is CASSLPGGYAEQFF. CDR3 bases read: TGTGCCAGCAGTCTCCCAGGGGGCTATGCTGAGCAGTTC.

Regarding this clone: The gene symbols are mouse symbols. The sequence runs out 1 residue before the end of the CDR3; the remainder is reconstructed from the germline J gene. J is TRBJ2-5 and V is TRBV23. The CDR3 covers 14 residues. In germline, CDR1 is KGHTA, CDR2 FQNQQP. CDR3 amino acids: CSSSQAINQDTQYF. Partial CDR3 DNA: TGCTCCAGCAGTCAGGCAATTAACCAAGACACCCAGTAC.

Comment on this clone: Here the gene names and germline are mouse. Read coverage stops 1 residue before the CDR3 terminus; the germline J gene supplies the remainder. The identical CDR3 is also encoded by other nucleotide sequences in the sample. The V call is TRBV26, the J call TRBJ1-1; possible D gene TRBD1, 5 bases. CDR3 length: 13 residues. V was clipped by 2 bases and J by 1 base, with 5 bases between them. Germline CDR1 KGHPV, CDR2 FQNQEV (reference sequence). CDR3: CASSLGQNTEVFF. The CDR3 bases that were read are TGTGCCAGCAGTCTGGGACAAAACACAGAAGTCTTC.

In its sample, this clone was seen a few times. Mouse gene names and germline throughout. This chain's CDR3 is CASSYQNQDTQYF. The CDR3 DNA, read in part, is TGTGCCAGCAGTTATCAGAACCAAGACACCCAGTAC. The chain employs TRBV26 and TRBJ2-5; no reliable D call. Sequencing ends 1 residue short of the CDR3 end; the germline J gene provides the rest. This CDR3 has 13 residues. Germline CDR1 reads KGHPV; CDR2 reads FQNQEV (reference sequence). Trimming removed 5 bases from V and 0 bases from J, with 6 bases in between.

On this clone itself: Gene labels here are mouse ones. The sequenced fragment ends 1 residue before the CDR3 boundary, so the rest is inferred from the germline J gene. The rearrangement links TRBV26 to TRBJ1-1; unclear D gene. V shed 4 bases and J shed 5 bases, with 5 bases lying between them. In germline, CDR1 is KGHPV, CDR2 FQNQEV (reference sequence). The CDR3 covers 11 residues. The DNA read from the CDR3 is TGTGCCAGCAGTCGCGGGACAGAAGTCTTC. Translation: CASSRGTEVF. The whole CDR3 is CASSRGTEVFF.